This T cell receptor (beta chain) stems from a study of cytomegalovirus exposure and HLA in healthy donors. Study results and caveats: Listed as cytomegalovirus-associated were over 150 TCR beta chains. In a later analysis, 15,000 to 20,000 TCR beta sequences were associated with HLA alleles at 0.05 false discovery rate.

The CDR3 runs 14 residues. Trimming pared 3 bases from V and 4 bases from J, leaving 13 bases between. Germline V gene data show CDR1 as LNHDA and CDR2 as SQIVND (reference sequence). 13 Jbeta primers and 60 Vbeta primers were used for the PCR. TCRdb keeps only in-frame clones here, not all; method: immunoSEQ multiplex PCR. The data hold about 82,000 clones, with around 76% observed a single time. The donors gave bone marrow, and they were healthy. This clone showed up just a few times. Its antigen remains unidentified. V gene TRBV19 combines with J gene TRBJ2-7; D perhaps matches TRBD1 (6 bases). Sequenced material: PBMCs. The receptor comes from a woman between 45 and 65 years old in good health and CMV-seropositive. The DNA for the CDR3 is TGTGCCAGTAGTATGAAAGGGGGACCTTACGAGCAGTACTTC. Its protein product is CASSMKGGPYEQYF.